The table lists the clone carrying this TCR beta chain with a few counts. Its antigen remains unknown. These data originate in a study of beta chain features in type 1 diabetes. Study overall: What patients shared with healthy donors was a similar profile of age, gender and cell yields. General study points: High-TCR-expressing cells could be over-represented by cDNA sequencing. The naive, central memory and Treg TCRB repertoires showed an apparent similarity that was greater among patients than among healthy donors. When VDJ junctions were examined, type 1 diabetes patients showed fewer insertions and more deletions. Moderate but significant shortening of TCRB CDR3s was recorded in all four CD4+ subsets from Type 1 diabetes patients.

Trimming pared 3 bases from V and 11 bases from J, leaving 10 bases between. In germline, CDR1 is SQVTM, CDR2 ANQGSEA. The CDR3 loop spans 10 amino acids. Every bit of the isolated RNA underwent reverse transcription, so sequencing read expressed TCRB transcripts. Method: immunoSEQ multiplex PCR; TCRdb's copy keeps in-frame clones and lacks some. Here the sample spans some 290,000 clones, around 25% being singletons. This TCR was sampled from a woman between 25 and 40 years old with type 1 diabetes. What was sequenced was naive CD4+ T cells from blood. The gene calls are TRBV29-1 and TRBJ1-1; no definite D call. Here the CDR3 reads CSVDSGLAFF. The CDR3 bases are TGCAGCGTTGATTCGGGGTTGGCTTTCTTT.